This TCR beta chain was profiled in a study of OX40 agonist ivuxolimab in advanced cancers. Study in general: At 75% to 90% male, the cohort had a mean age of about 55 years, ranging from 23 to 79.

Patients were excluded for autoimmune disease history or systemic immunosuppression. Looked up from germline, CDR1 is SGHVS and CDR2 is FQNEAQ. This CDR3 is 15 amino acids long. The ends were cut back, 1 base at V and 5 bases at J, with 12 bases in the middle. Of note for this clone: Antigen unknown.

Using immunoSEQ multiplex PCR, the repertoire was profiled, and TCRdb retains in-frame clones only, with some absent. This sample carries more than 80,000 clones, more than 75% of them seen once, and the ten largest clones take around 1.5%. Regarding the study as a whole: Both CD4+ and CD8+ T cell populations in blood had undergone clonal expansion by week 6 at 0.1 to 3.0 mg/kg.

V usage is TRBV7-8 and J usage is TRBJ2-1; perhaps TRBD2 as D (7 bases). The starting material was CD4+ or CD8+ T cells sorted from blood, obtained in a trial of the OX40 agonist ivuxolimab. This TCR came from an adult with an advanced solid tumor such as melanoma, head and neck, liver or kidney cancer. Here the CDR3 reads CASSLEGGRDNEQFF. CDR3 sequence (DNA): TGTGCCAGCAGCTTAGAGGGGGGGCGAGACAATGAGCAGTTCTTC.